This entry lists 12 T cell receptor beta chains sequenced from one sample in a study of blood T cell repertoires in COVID-19. Sequencing was performed with immunoSEQ multiplex PCR; in TCRdb, only in-frame clones are kept and a portion is missing. This sample carries about 250,000 clones, approximately 86% of them seen once, and the ten largest clones take around 1.6%. Sequencing was performed on peripheral blood. Receptors were obtained from a woman aged 60-75 years who had recovered from COVID-19.

The chain employs TRBV7-3 and TRBJ2-1; unclear D gene. Trimming removed 2 bases from V and 6 bases from J, with 8 bases in between. CDR3 length equals 13 residues. Germline V gene sequence: CDR1 SGHTA, CDR2 FQGTGA. The CDR3 DNA sequence: TGTGCCAGCAGCTTAGCGTCGCGCAATGAGCAGTTCTTC. It encodes CASSLASRNEQFF.

This chain connects TRBV9 to TRBJ2-3, with 7 positions matching TRBD2. Germline loops: CDR1 SGDLS, CDR2 YYNGEE. CDR3 length: 16 amino acids. Trimming cost V 0 bases and J 1 base; bases outside gene matches: 5. DNA of the CDR3: TGTGCCAGCAGCGTAGTGGGTGGGGGGGGCACAGATACGCAGTATTTT. Protein: CASSVVGGGGTDTQYF.

This chain connects TRBV13 to TRBJ2-6; TRBD1 is a possible D gene (5 bases). Germline V gene lookup returns CDR1 PRHDT and CDR2 FYEKMQ (reference sequence). This CDR3 is 16 amino acids long. Trimming took off 5 bases at V and 0 bases at J, with 11 bases between the two ends. CDR3 sequence reads: CASSLRVLSGANVLTF. The CDR3 region has the DNA TGTGCCAGCAGCCTCAGGGTCCTCTCTGGGGCCAACGTCCTGACTTTC.

Only one count was recorded for this clone. This chain connects TRBV9 to TRBJ2-2, with TRBD1 matching 9 bases. The CDR3 spans 16 residues. The J segment lost 5 bases and the V segment lost 4 bases, leaving 9 bases of the junction unmatched. CDR1 is SGDLS, CDR2 YYNGEE, per germline. CDR3 amino acids: CASSLTGTGLTGELFF. Written as DNA, the CDR3 is TGTGCCAGCAGCCTTACCGGGACAGGGCTAACCGGGGAGCTGTTTTTT.

Of note for this clone: At the DNA level, this CDR3 is encoded by other sequences in the same sample as well. The CDR3 sequence is CASSLRGYGYTF. For the CDR3, the DNA is TGTGCCAGCAGTTTACGGGGCTATGGCTACACCTTC. The chain combines TRBV28 with TRBJ1-2; D uncertain. Per germline, CDR1 MDHEN and CDR2 SYDVKM. V dropped 2 bases and J dropped 4 bases, with 5 bases sitting between them. This CDR3 is 12 amino acids long.

This clone occurred once. The V gene is TRBV5-1, the J gene TRBJ1-6; 12 bases line up with TRBD1. The ends lost 5 bases at V and 11 bases at J; junction bases unmatched: 8. Per germline, CDR1 SGHRS and CDR2 YFSETQ. The CDR3 length is 15 residues. CDR3 amino acids: CASRSGTGGLTPLHF. In nucleotides, the CDR3 is TGCGCCAGCAGATCCGGGACAGGGGGCTTAACACCCCTCCACTTT.

The rearrangement uses TRBV7-9 and TRBJ1-5; no definite D call. CDR3 length: 13 amino acids. V lost 5 bases and J 5 bases, leaving 10 bases between the germline ends. Germline lookup yields CDR1 SEHNR and CDR2 FQNEAQ (reference sequence). The chain's CDR3 is CASSLTADQPQHF. CDR3 DNA sequence: TGTGCCAGCAGCCTTACCGCAGATCAGCCCCAGCATTTT.

CDR3 in amino acids: CASSFSNRETEAFF. As DNA, the CDR3 is TGTGCCAGCAGCTTCTCAAACAGGGAAACTGAAGCTTTCTTT. The chain carries TRBV5-5 and TRBJ1-1, with a tentative D call TRBD1 (6 bases). Germline V lookup: CDR1 SGHKS, CDR2 YYEKEE (reference sequence). Trimming removed 2 bases at V and 5 bases at J, with 13 bases between. This CDR3 region has 14 residues.

The chain carries TRBV5-5 and TRBJ2-5, with 10 bases identical to TRBD1. Per the germline V gene, CDR1 is SGHKS and CDR2 is YYEKEE (reference sequence). The CDR3 totals 15 residues. V was clipped by 4 bases and J by 5 bases; unmatched bases: 8. The CDR3 region is CASSDIPGQGETQYF. The CDR3 DNA follows: TGTGCCAGCAGCGATATACCGGGACAGGGGGAGACCCAGTACTTC.

The rearrangement uses TRBV5-1 and TRBJ1-3; D ambiguous. The CDR3 extends over 17 amino acids. V was cut by 0 bases and J by 0 bases, with 13 bases left in between. In germline, CDR1 is SGHRS, CDR2 YFSETQ. The DNA for the CDR3 is TGCGCCAGCAGCTTGGGCGGCACGACGATCTCTGGAAACACCATATATTTT. Its protein product is CASSLGGTTISGNTIYF.

This chain joins TRBV2 and TRBJ1-6, with D perhaps matching TRBD1 (6 bases). Per germline, CDR1 SNHLY and CDR2 FYNNEI. The CDR3 contains 16 residues. The V end lost 6 bases, the J end lost 0 bases, and 12 bases lay between the germline ends. The CDR3 protein is CASRRTENSYNSPLHF. CDR3 DNA: TGTGCCAGCAGGCGGACAGAAAACTCCTATAATTCACCCCTCCACTTT.

The CDR3 region has the DNA TGTGCCAGTAGTATAGGTCGCCTAGTCTACAATGAGCAGTTCTTC. Its protein product is CASSIGRLVYNEQFF. The V gene is TRBV19, the J gene TRBJ2-1; D not certain. Germline loops: CDR1 LNHDA, CDR2 SQIVND (reference sequence). Trimming shortened V by 1 base and J by 3 bases, and 10 bases separated the two germline ends. CDR3 size: 15 residues.